One and the same sample provided the 23 T cell receptor beta chains below, sequenced in a study of shared clonotypes between healthy human individuals. Only in-frame clones appear in the TCRdb table, and some are missing; sequencing was by immunoSEQ multiplex PCR. The table includes about 2 million clones, 85% to 95% detected once. What was sequenced was naive CD4+ T cells sorted from blood. Subset indicated: CD45RA+ positively selected. The receptors here all came from a man aged 18 to 30 in good health.

The chain links TRBV6-1 to TRBJ2-7, with TRBD1 matching over 10 bases. CDR1 MNHNS and CDR2 SASEGT come from the germline V gene. V lost 5 bases, J lost 4 bases, and 8 bases stayed unmatched. The CDR3 has 15 residues. The CDR3 reads CASSRYRTGGYEQYF. CDR3 DNA sequence: TGTGCCAGCAGTCGGTACAGGACAGGGGGATACGAGCAGTACTTC.

The rearrangement uses TRBV10-3 and TRBJ2-3; 11 positions match TRBD2. V was clipped by 8 bases and J by 0 bases; unmatched bases: 4. CDR1 is ENHRY and CDR2 is SYGVKD in the germline V gene. CDR3 size: 15 residues. CDR3 DNA sequence: TGTGCCATCGGGCGGACTAGCGGGAGCACAGATACGCAGTATTTT. As protein: CAIGRTSGSTDTQYF.

This clone appeared a few times. Other DNA sequences within the sample encode an identical CDR3. The genes are TRBV2 and TRBJ2-5; D unclear. CDR1 and CDR2 (germline): SNHLY, FYNNEI. The CDR3 totals 12 residues. V shed 3 bases and J shed 5 bases, with 7 bases lying between them. CDR3 DNA sequence: TGTGCCAGCAGTGAGGGCTCGGAGACCCAGTACTTC. Its protein is CASSEGSETQYF.

As for this clone: This CDR3 is also generated by other DNA sequences in the sample. The chain couples TRBV14 to TRBJ2-7; D uncertain. Germline V gene data show CDR1 as SGHDN and CDR2 as FVKESK. V lost 1 base and J 1 base, leaving 11 bases between the germline ends. The CDR3 runs 15 residues. This chain's CDR3 is CASSQALAGSYEQYF. CDR3 sequence (DNA): TGTGCCAGCAGCCAAGCGCTGGCTGGGTCCTACGAGCAGTACTTC.

This clone has just one count. The CDR3 DNA follows: TGTGCCAGCAGCTCACACTTGCCGTATGGCTACACCTTC. Its translation is CASSSHLPYGYTF. V gene TRBV7-2 combines with J gene TRBJ1-2; D is unresolved. V lost 4 bases to trimming and J lost 5 bases, with 11 bases between them. Germline V gives CDR1 SGHTA, CDR2 FQGNSA. The CDR3 runs to 13 residues.

This chain connects TRBV2 to TRBJ2-2; tentatively, D is TRBD1 (6 bases). Germline loops: CDR1 SNHLY, CDR2 FYNNEI. V was cut by 0 bases and J by 9 bases, with 11 bases left in between. This CDR3 has 14 residues. DNA for the CDR3: TGTGCCAGCAGTGAAGCCACAGGGACCCGGGAGCTGTTTTTT. Its protein product is CASSEATGTRELFF.

This chain uses TRBV11-3 with TRBJ2-7, with unresolved D. The CDR3 is 14 residues long. V lost 2 bases and J lost 7, with 15 bases in between. Germline V CDR1 and CDR2: SGHNT, YENEEA. DNA of the CDR3: TGTGCCAGCAGCTTATCGTCTGGGGAACCTGAGCAGTACTTC. It encodes CASSLSSGEPEQYF.

This clone appeared once. The chain carries TRBV7-2 and TRBJ1-1; tentatively, D is TRBD1 (6 bases). Germline CDR1 reads SGHTA; CDR2 reads FQGNSA. The CDR3 has 11 residues. Between the trimmed V and J ends, which lost 5 bases and 11 bases, there was a span of 12 bases. CDR3 sequence (DNA): TGTGCCAGCAGCCGGGACATGGGGGCTTTCTTT. It translates to CASSRDMGAFF.

The rearrangement uses TRBV2 and TRBJ1-4; weak D call: TRBD1 (6 bases). The V end was cut by 0 bases, the J end by 13 bases, with 12 bases between. CDR3 length equals 13 residues. Germline CDR1 reads SNHLY; CDR2 reads FYNNEI. CDR3 region: CASSEASVGGLFF. In DNA form, the CDR3 reads TGTGCCAGCAGTGAAGCAAGTGTAGGGGGACTGTTTTTT.

The chain uses TRBV18 and TRBJ1-1; D unresolved. The germline V gene encodes CDR1 KGHSH and CDR2 LQKENI. The CDR3 loop spans 13 amino acids. Between the trimmed V and J ends, which lost 5 bases and 3 bases, there was a span of 10 bases. CDR3 in amino acids: CASSMKQDTEAFF. For the CDR3, the DNA is TGTGCCAGCTCAATGAAGCAAGACACTGAAGCTTTCTTT.

The chain recombines TRBV27 with TRBJ2-4; TRBD2 agrees at 9 bases. CDR1 is MNHEY and CDR2 is SMNVEV in the germline V gene (reference sequence). CDR3 size: 15 residues. Losses at the gene ends were 0 bases for V and 7 bases for J; bases not matched to a gene: 4. DNA of the CDR3: TGTGCCAGCAGTTTATCTTCGACTAGCGGTAACATTCAGTACTTC. Translation gives CASSLSSTSGNIQYF.

The CDR3 DNA is TGCAGCGTGGCCGGGACAGGGTTTACGGGGAACACTGAAGCTTTCTTT. Translation: CSVAGTGFTGNTEAFF. V gene TRBV29-1 combines with J gene TRBJ1-1; TRBD1 aligns across 9 bases. V lost 6 bases, J lost 1 base, and 12 bases stayed unmatched. Germline lookup yields CDR1 SQVTM and CDR2 ANQGSEA. The CDR3 sequence is 16 residues long.

The rearrangement links TRBV5-1 to TRBJ2-2, with a weak D call TRBD1 (6 bases). The CDR3 loop spans 15 amino acids. The V and J ends lost 0 bases and 7 bases respectively, with 13 bases between them. CDR1 is SGHRS and CDR2 is YFSETQ in the germline V gene. Written as DNA, the CDR3 is TGCGCCAGCAGCTTGGACACAGGGCCCCACGGGGAGCTGTTTTTT. Translation: CASSLDTGPHGELFF.

The chain couples TRBV19 to TRBJ2-3, with 8 bases aligning to TRBD1. With V trimmed by 2 bases and J by 6 bases, 4 bases remained unmatched. The CDR3 loop spans 14 amino acids. Germline CDR1 LNHDA, CDR2 SQIVND (reference sequence). CDR3 sequence: CASSIQGAPDTQYF. Here the CDR3 DNA reads TGTGCCAGTAGTATACAGGGGGCCCCCGATACGCAGTATTTT.

The chain recombines TRBV5-1 with TRBJ2-6, with TRBD1 matching 9 bases. Germline V lookup: CDR1 SGHRS, CDR2 YFSETQ. The CDR3 extends over 15 amino acids. With V trimmed by 8 bases and J by 0 bases, 3 bases remained unmatched. As DNA, the CDR3 is TGCGCCAGTGGACAGGGGCCCTCTGGGGCCAACGTCCTGACTTTC. It translates to CASGQGPSGANVLTF.

This sequence joins TRBV30 and TRBJ2-3, with 10 bases aligning to TRBD2. Germline loops: CDR1 GTSNPN, CDR2 SVGIG (reference sequence). The CDR3 consists of 15 residues. Unmatched junction bases numbered 11, after V lost 3 bases and J lost 8 bases. The CDR3 DNA reads TGTGCCTGGAGGGCACTAGCGGGGACGTTCGGTACGCAGTATTTT. The encoded protein is CAWRALAGTFGTQYF.

CDR3 in DNA: TGTGCCAGCAGCCGGCTCGGACAGGAGTATAATTCACCCCTCCACTTT. Protein product: CASSRLGQEYNSPLHF. This chain uses TRBV5-4 with TRBJ1-6; 7 positions match TRBD1. V gave up 4 bases and J gave up 4 bases; unmatched junction bases: 8. The CDR3 is made up of 16 amino acids. Germline CDR1 is SGHNT and CDR2 is YYREEE (reference sequence).

The V gene is TRBV19, the J gene TRBJ2-7; 10 bases are shared with TRBD2. This CDR3 region has 17 residues. The V and J ends lost 5 bases and 2 bases, in that order; junction bases with no gene match: 12. The germline V gene has CDR1 LNHDA and CDR2 SQIVND (reference sequence). CDR3 amino acids: CASSPWTSGNLPYEQYF. The CDR3 region has the DNA TGTGCCAGTAGTCCCTGGACTAGCGGAAATCTACCCTACGAGCAGTACTTC.

The J gene is TRBJ1-4, the V gene TRBV9; the match to TRBD1 covers 8 bases. The trim removed 1 base at V and 8 bases at J, leaving 7 bases unmatched. From germline, CDR1 is SGDLS and CDR2 YYNGEE. The CDR3 is 15 residues long. The CDR3 loop reads CASSVTGQEYEKLFF. In DNA form, the CDR3 reads TGTGCCAGCAGCGTAACGGGACAGGAATACGAAAAACTGTTTTTT.

V usage is TRBV7-2 and J usage is TRBJ1-4; tentatively, D is TRBD1 (6 bases). The CDR3 covers 15 residues. Trimming shortened V by 5 bases and J by 0 bases, and 10 bases separated the two germline ends. CDR1 and CDR2 (germline): SGHTA, FQGNSA. The chain's CDR3 is CASSGTGTTNEKLFF. The CDR3 DNA reads as TGTGCCAGCAGCGGCACAGGGACAACTAATGAAAAACTGTTTTTT.

J is TRBJ2-1 and V is TRBV30, with TRBD2 identical over 8 bases. The CDR3 contains 18 residues. From germline, CDR1 is GTSNPN and CDR2 SVGIG (reference sequence). J gave up 0 bases and V 0 bases, and 10 bases lay outside the gene matches. CDR3 sequence (DNA): TGTGCCTGGAGTGTGATACGGACTAGCCAGAGCTCCTACAATGAGCAGTTCTTC. Residues: CAWSVIRTSQSSYNEQFF.

V is TRBV6-5 and J is TRBJ2-2; D possibly corresponds to TRBD2 (5 bases). Germline V gene data show CDR1 as MNHEY and CDR2 as SVGAGI. CDR3 length: 13 residues. V was clipped by 4 bases and J by 8 bases, with 11 bases between them. The CDR3 here is CASSFGLWGELFF. The CDR3, as DNA: TGTGCCAGCAGTTTTGGACTCTGGGGGGAGCTGTTTTTT.

The chain has TRBV25-1 and TRBJ2-5; D is unclear. CDR3 size: 13 residues. With 0 bases removed from V and 4 bases from J, the gap between germline ends came to 6 bases. Germline V lookup: CDR1 MGHDK, CDR2 SYGVNS. DNA for the CDR3: TGTGCCAGCAGTGAATACCCCAGAGAGACCCAGTACTTC. Translation gives CASSEYPRETQYF.